This T cell receptor beta chain is drawn from a study of OX40 agonist ivuxolimab in advanced cancers. Study-level background: The dose-escalation cohort had hepatocellular carcinoma, melanoma, renal cell or head and neck cancer.

Germline-derived CDR1 and CDR2 are KGHSH and LQKENI. The CDR3 runs 13 residues. Deletions cut 3 bases from V and 0 bases from J, with 6 bases between. Sequenced by immunoSEQ multiplex PCR; TCRdb stores in-frame clones only, minus some. There are more than 45,000 clones in the sample; roughly nine tenths occur only once, and roughly an eighth lies in the top ten. The chain recombines TRBV18 with TRBJ2-7, with D maybe TRBD1 (6 bases). This receptor was taken from an adult with an advanced solid tumor such as melanoma, head and neck, liver or kidney cancer. Sequences were derived from CD4+ or CD8+ T cells sorted from blood, sampled in a trial of the OX40 agonist ivuxolimab. The CDR3 spells CASSPDSSYEQYV. For the CDR3, the DNA is TGTGCCAGCTCACCGGACAGCTCCTACGAGCAGTACGTC.